This T cell receptor (beta chain) was sequenced for a study of post-analysis software for immune sequencing data. The study, taken as a whole, reports: Five TRBV segments, including TRBV5-6, TRBV5-1 and TRBV20-1, were more frequent in patients than controls. Multiple sclerosis patients had significantly lower normalized Chao1 diversity than controls. Strong co-clustering by F measure was evident for samples that had been prepared in the same batch.

Unique-molecular-identifier-tagged TCR beta cDNA libraries were used. From the PCR reads, TCRdb called clonotypes with MiXCR, one entry per CDR3 protein. The data contain fewer than 850,000 distinct CDR3 sequences, around 45% of them seen just once; the ten biggest clones take up roughly 5%. As to this clonotype: The antigen is undetermined.

V was pared by 6 bases and J by 8 bases, with 7 bases of the junction left unmatched. This CDR3 contains 14 residues. The V gene's germline CDR1 is MNHEY and CDR2 SVGEGT. This TCR derives from a girl under 18 with multiple sclerosis. The rearrangement links TRBV6-2 or TRBV6-3 to TRBJ2-1, with 10 nucleotides matching TRBD2. The specimen was blood. CDR3 DNA sequence: TGTGCCAGCAGCCTAGCGGGAGATATGTATGAGCAGTTCTTC. Residues: CASSLAGDMYEQFF.